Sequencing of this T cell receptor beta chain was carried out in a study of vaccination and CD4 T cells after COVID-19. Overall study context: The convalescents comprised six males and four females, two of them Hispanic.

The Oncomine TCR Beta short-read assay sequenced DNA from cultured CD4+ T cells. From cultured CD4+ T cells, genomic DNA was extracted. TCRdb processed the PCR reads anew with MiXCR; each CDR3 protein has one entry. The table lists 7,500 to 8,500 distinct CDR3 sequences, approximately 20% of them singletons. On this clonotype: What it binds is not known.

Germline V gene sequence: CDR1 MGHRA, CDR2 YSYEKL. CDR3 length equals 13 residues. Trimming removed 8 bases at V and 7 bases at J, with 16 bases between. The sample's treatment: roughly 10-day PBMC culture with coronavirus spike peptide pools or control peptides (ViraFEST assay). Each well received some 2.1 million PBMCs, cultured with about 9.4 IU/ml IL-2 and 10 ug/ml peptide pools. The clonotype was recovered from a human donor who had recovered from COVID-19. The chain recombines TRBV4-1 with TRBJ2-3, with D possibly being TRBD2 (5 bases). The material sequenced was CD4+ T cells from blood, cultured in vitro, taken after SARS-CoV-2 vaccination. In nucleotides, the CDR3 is TGCGCCAGCGCTAGCCAGGTTCTCAATACGCAGTATTTT. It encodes CASASQVLNTQYF.